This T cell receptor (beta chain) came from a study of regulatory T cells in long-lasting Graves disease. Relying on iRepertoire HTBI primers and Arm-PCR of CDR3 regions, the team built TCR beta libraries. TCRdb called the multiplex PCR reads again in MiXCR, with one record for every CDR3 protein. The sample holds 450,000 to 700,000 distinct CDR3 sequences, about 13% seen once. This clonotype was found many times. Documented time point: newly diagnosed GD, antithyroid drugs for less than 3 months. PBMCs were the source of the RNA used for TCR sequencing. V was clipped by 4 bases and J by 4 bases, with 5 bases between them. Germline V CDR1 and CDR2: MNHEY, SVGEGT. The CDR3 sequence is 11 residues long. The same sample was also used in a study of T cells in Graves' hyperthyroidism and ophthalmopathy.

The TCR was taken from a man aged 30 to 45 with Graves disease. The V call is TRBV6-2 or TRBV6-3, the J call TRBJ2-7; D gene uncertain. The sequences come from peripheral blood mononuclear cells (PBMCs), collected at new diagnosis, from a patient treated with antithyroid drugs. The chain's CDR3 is CASSSQYEQYF. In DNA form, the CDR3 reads TGTGCCAGCAGTTCACAGTACGAGCAGTACTTC.